The rows below give T cell receptor beta chains drawn from one sample of a study of T cells expressing NK-cell markers. TCRdb re-called the 5' RACE reads and catalogs CDR3 proteins one per entry, DNA excluded. This table lists tens of thousands of distinct CDR3 sequences. Sequencing was performed on blood T cells: a sorted CD56 or NKG2C T cell subset, CD4+ or CD8+ T cells, or bulk PBMC T cells (not recorded which). These receptor sequences come from a woman aged 18-70 years in good health. Each CDR3 is given with its conserved first and last residue. Size tells how often a clone was seen (once, few, many) or the class of an expanded clone, and some rows leave it out.

j_call v_call clone_size cdr3_aa
TRBJ1-2 TRBV7-9 . CASSLAGIPDREDGYTF
TRBJ2-7 TRBV7-9 . CASTPQTGGPSYEQYF
TRBJ2-2 TRBV13 . CASSPQRPGELFF
TRBJ2-3 TRBV7-9 . CASSAGQGHADTQYF
TRBJ1-6 TRBV27 . CASSDGFYSPLHF
TRBJ2-1 TRBV27 . CASSLSQPSYNEQFF
TRBJ2-7 TRBV28 . CASSFQNYEQYF
TRBJ1-1 TRBV29-1 . CSVAEDRGTEAFF
TRBJ1-2 TRBV20-1 . CSATPRGRRTNYGYTF
TRBJ2-7 TRBV27 . CASSSSQVSYEQYF
TRBJ2-7 TRBV4-1 medium-sized CASSQKTGTSAYEQYF
TRBJ2-5 TRBV5-5 . CASSLTSADQETQYF
TRBJ1-2 TRBV7-9 . CASSLVSGPSGYTF
TRBJ2-1 TRBV2 . CASSAKASSYNEQFF
TRBJ1-3 TRBV4-1 . CASSQDRGSGNTIYF
TRBJ2-1 TRBV7-6 . CASSLVPSGQGIYNEQFF
TRBJ1-1 TRBV2 . CASSGQSNTEAFF
TRBJ2-1 TRBV9 . CASSAGLAVYNEQFF
TRBJ2-7 TRBV12-3/TRBV12-4 . CASTRTSGTYEQYF
TRBJ2-7 TRBV5-1 . CASSFSGGTYEQYF
TRBJ1-1 TRBV10-3 . CAISQRGANTEAFF
TRBJ1-2 TRBV6-6 . CASSQTGEDGYTF
TRBJ2-7 TRBV27 . CASSFSPITYEQYF
TRBJ2-5 TRBV12-3/TRBV12-4 . CASRLGGHQETQYF
TRBJ1-2 TRBV15 . CATSPRSGEIYGYTF
TRBJ1-1 TRBV12-3/TRBV12-4 . CASRPQGPTEAFF
TRBJ2-3 TRBV12-3/TRBV12-4 . CASSLPLGGTDTQYF
TRBJ2-3 TRBV9 . CASSVASGPTDTQYF
TRBJ2-2 TRBV15 . CATSPTGKDTGELFF
TRBJ2-7 TRBV29-1 . CSVEGARPPGEQYF
TRBJ2-5 TRBV30 . CAWSVAYQETQYF
TRBJ2-1 TRBV6-1 . CASSQPGLAGGPHNEQFF
TRBJ1-2 TRBV7-9 . CASSLGDRGGYGYTF
TRBJ2-2 TRBV24-1 . CATSAGVPGELFF
TRBJ2-1 TRBV27 . CASSPSRQGWEQFF
TRBJ1-1 TRBV4-1 . CASSQEGRLWDTEAFF
TRBJ2-3 TRBV7-2 . CASSLAGGPFSTDTQYF
TRBJ2-1 TRBV11-2 . CASSLDNLAGVGNEQFF
TRBJ1-3 TRBV9 . CASRGENTIYF
TRBJ2-2 TRBV7-8 . CASSLGPPSGGGTGELFF
TRBJ2-7 TRBV4-1 . CASSQDARPSSYEQYF
TRBJ2-3 TRBV12-3/TRBV12-4 . CASSTPARGTDTQYF
TRBJ2-1 TRBV6-1 . CASSGTSGSSGEQFF
TRBJ2-1 TRBV28 . CASSFSPSANNEQFF
TRBJ2-7 TRBV27 . CASSFTSSASSYEQYF
TRBJ1-6 TRBV28 . CASMVLEGNSPLHF
TRBJ2-5 TRBV27 . CASSPIAPQGLQETQYF
TRBJ1-1 TRBV5-1 . CASSFGWGDTEAFF
TRBJ1-1 TRBV15 . CATSEGFTEAFF
TRBJ2-5 TRBV7-2 . CASTLPTGGQETQYF
TRBJ2-5 TRBV25-1 . CASSEYLTGRAGSETQYF
TRBJ2-7 TRBV29-1 . CSVEGTGTSGFSYEQYF
TRBJ2-1 TRBV5-1 . CASSLTLAGRGEQFF